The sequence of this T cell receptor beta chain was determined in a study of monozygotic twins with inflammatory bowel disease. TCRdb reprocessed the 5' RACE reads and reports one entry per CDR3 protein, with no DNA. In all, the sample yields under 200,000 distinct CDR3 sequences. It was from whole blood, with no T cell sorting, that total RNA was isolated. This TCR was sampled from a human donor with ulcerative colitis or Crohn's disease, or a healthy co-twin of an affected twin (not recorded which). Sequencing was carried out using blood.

The CDR3 spells CASSPMGTGRTDTQYF. The V call is TRBV28, the J call TRBJ2-3; TCRdb calls TRBD1, which cannot be checked without DNA. This CDR3 is 16 amino acids long. Germline CDR1 and CDR2: MDHEN and SYDVKM.